This T cell receptor (beta chain) was captured by sequencing in a study of T cell repertoires in cytomegalovirus infection. TCRdb called the reads again in MiXCR, with one record for every CDR3 protein. Of around 78,000 distinct CDR3 sequences listed, 35% to 45% are singletons. Remarks on this clonotype: The antigen is not known.

Sequencing used CD8+ T cells from cultured PBMCs, obtained from culture after CMV antigen stimulation. The receptor was derived from a human donor in good health (CMV status not recorded). Some clones in this sample may be carry-over from other donors' samples.

CDR3 in amino acids: CASSPGTAQETQYF. CDR3 in DNA: TGTGCCAGCAGTCCCGGGACAGCTCAAGAGACCCAGTACTTC. V and J are TRBV6-5 and TRBJ2-5; 7 bases are shared with TRBD1. The CDR3 totals 14 residues. The ends lost 5 bases at V and 2 bases at J; junction bases unmatched: 5. Germline loops: CDR1 MNHEY, CDR2 SVGAGI.